These T cell receptor beta chains were read from a single sample in a study of siplizumab effects on memory and regulatory T cells. Sequencing used immunoSEQ multiplex PCR; TCRdb keeps in-frame clones, though not all of them. Of 45,000 to 60,000 clones in the sample, roughly 87% were seen once. Sequenced sample: naive CD8+ T cells sorted from blood. The receptors derive from a human donor in good health. Each CDR3 is given with its conserved first and last residue. D genes are given only for firm matches. The size of a clone is reported for some rows only, either as once, few or many, or as a class for expanded clones.

J: TRBJ2-7; D: .; size: .; V: TRBV19; CDR3: CASSPGTSAYEQYF; DNA: TGTGCCAGTAGTCCCGGGACGTCCGCCTACGAGCAGTACTTC
J: TRBJ2-5; D: .; size: .; V: TRBV19; CDR3: CASSSGTAAEWTQYF; DNA: TGTGCCAGTAGTAGCGGGACTGCCGCCGAGTGGACCCAGTACTTC
J: TRBJ1-1; D: .; size: .; V: TRBV19; CDR3: CASSHGTRGVDEAFF; DNA: TGTGCCAGTAGCCATGGGACACGCGGGGTGGATGAAGCTTTCTTT
J: TRBJ1-4; D: .; size: .; V: TRBV7-2; CDR3: CASRRAGNEKLFF; DNA: TGTGCCAGCAGAAGGGCAGGGAACGAAAAACTGTTTTTT
J: TRBJ2-7; D: TRBD2; size: few; V: TRBV4-1; CDR3: CASSQEGGSGYEQYF; DNA: TGCGCCAGCAGCCAAGAGGGCGGGAGCGGGTACGAGCAGTACTTC
J: TRBJ1-2; D: .; size: .; V: TRBV6-5; CDR3: CASSLGPGGYTF; DNA: TGTGCCAGCAGCCTCGGACCGGGGGGCTACACCTTC
J: TRBJ2-1; D: .; size: once; V: TRBV4-1; CDR3: CASSQLPTARDYNEQFF; DNA: TGCGCCAGCAGCCAGCTCCCCACAGCAAGGGATTACAATGAGCAGTTCTTC
J: TRBJ1-4; D: .; size: .; V: TRBV25-1; CDR3: CATFHQESGGKLFF; DNA: TGTGCCACCTTTCACCAGGAATCGGGAGGAAAACTGTTTTTT
J: TRBJ1-2; D: TRBD1; size: few; V: TRBV5-1; CDR3: CASSLGQGVKDGYTF; DNA: TGCGCCAGCAGCTTAGGACAGGGCGTGAAGGATGGCTACACCTTC
J: TRBJ2-1; D: TRBD2; size: .; V: TRBV7-3; CDR3: CASSSGLASYNEQFF; DNA: TGTGCCAGCAGCTCGGGACTAGCGTCATACAATGAGCAGTTCTTC
J: TRBJ2-3; D: .; size: .; V: TRBV30; CDR3: CAWSVLGDTQYF; DNA: TGTGCCTGGAGTGTTCTGGGGGATACGCAGTATTTT
J: TRBJ2-7; D: TRBD2; size: once; V: TRBV27; CDR3: CASSLVWLAGREQYF; DNA: TGTGCCAGCAGTTTAGTTTGGCTAGCGGGACGCGAGCAGTACTTC
J: TRBJ1-5; D: TRBD1; size: .; V: TRBV6-1; CDR3: CASSEDRGAPSNQPQHF; DNA: TGTGCCAGCAGTGAGGACAGGGGGGCCCCTAGCAATCAGCCCCAGCATTTT
J: TRBJ2-5; D: .; size: .; V: TRBV5-6; CDR3: CASSFGGAWETQYF; DNA: TGTGCCAGCAGCTTTGGTGGGGCGTGGGAGACCCAGTACTTC
J: TRBJ2-4; D: .; size: .; V: TRBV7-2; CDR3: CASSGRPSDSSLAKNIQYF; DNA: TGTGCCAGCAGCGGCCGTCCGTCTGACAGCTCCTTAGCCAAAAACATTCAGTACTTC
J: TRBJ2-7; D: TRBD1; size: .; V: TRBV7-9; CDR3: CASSSFTGGTLSYEQYF; DNA: TGTGCCAGCAGCTCGTTTACAGGGGGCACCCTCTCCTACGAGCAGTACTTC
J: TRBJ1-2; D: .; size: .; V: TRBV7-8; CDR3: CASSAQGGYGYTF; DNA: TGTGCCAGCAGCGCGCAGGGTGGCTATGGCTACACCTTC
J: TRBJ2-7; D: .; size: .; V: TRBV7-7; CDR3: CASSLDTDSYEQYF; DNA: TGTGCTAGCAGCTTAGACACCGACTCCTACGAGCAGTACTTC